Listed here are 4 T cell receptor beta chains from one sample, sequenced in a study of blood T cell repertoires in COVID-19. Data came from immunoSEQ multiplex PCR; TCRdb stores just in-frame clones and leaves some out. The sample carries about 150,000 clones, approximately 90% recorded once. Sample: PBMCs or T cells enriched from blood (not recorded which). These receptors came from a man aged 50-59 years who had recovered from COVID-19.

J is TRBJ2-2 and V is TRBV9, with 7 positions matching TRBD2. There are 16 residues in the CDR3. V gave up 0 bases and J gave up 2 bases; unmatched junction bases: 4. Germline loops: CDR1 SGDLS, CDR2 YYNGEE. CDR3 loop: CASSVALAENTGELFF. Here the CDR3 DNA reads TGTGCCAGCAGCGTAGCCCTAGCGGAAAACACCGGGGAGCTGTTTTTT.

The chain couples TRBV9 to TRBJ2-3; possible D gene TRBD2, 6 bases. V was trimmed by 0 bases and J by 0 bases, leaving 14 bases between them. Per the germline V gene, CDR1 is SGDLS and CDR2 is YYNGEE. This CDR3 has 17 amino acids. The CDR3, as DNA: TGTGCCAGCAGCGTAGCTACCGGGGGTGGGAGCACAGATACGCAGTATTTT. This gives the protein CASSVATGGGSTDTQYF.

This CDR3 reads CASSQRTGAYGYTF. DNA for the CDR3: TGTGCCAGCAGCCAACGCACAGGGGCCTATGGCTACACCTTC. The chain uses TRBV3-1 (or the pseudogene TRBV3-2) and TRBJ1-2; 7 bases are a match to TRBD1. The length of the CDR3 is 14 residues. Germline loops: CDR1 LGHDT, CDR2 YNNKEL (reference sequence). Germline trimming cut 2 bases from V and 4 bases from J; bases unmatched to any gene: 4.

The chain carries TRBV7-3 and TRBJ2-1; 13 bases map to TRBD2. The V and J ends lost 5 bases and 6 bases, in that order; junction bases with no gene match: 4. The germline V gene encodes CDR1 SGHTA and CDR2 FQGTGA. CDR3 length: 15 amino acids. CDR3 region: CASSRTSGGTNEQFF. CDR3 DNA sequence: TGTGCCAGCAGCAGGACTAGCGGGGGTACCAATGAGCAGTTCTTC.